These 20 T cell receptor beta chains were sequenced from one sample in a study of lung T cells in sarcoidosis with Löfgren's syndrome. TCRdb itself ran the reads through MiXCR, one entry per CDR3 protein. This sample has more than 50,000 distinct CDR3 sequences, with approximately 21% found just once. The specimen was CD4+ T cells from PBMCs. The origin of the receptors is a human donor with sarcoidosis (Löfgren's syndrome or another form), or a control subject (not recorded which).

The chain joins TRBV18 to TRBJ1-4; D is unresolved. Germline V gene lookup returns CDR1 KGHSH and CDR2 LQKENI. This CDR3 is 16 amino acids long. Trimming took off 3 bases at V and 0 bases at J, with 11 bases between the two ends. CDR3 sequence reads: CASSPASGSTNEKLFF. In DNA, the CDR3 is TGTGCCAGCTCACCGGCATCCGGTTCAACTAATGAAAAACTGTTTTTT.

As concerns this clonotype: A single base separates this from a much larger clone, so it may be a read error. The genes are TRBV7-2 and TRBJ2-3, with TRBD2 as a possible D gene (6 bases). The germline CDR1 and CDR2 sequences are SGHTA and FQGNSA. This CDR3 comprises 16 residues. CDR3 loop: CASSFPGVRTTDTRYF. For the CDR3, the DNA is TGTGCCAGCAGCTTTCCGGGGGTGCGGACCACAGATACGCGGTATTTT.

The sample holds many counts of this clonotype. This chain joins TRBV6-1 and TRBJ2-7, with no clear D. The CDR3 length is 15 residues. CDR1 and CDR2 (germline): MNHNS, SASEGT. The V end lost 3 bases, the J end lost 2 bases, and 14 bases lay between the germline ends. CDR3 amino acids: CASSDKGSQAYEQYV. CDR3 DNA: TGTGCCAGCAGTGATAAGGGCAGCCAAGCCTACGAGCAGTACGTC.

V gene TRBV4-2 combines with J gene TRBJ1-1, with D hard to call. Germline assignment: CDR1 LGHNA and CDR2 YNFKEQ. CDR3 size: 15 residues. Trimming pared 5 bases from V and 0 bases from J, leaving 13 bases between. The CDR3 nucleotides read TGTGCCAGCAGCAAAGTCAATAGTGTGAACACTGAAGCTTTCTTT. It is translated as CASSKVNSVNTEAFF.

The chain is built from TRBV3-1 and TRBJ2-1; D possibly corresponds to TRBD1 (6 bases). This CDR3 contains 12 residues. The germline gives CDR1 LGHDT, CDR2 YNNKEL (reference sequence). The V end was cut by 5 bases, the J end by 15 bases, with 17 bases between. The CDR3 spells CASSFLTRGTFF. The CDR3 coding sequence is TGTGCCAGCAGCTTTCTTACCAGGGGCACGTTCTTC.

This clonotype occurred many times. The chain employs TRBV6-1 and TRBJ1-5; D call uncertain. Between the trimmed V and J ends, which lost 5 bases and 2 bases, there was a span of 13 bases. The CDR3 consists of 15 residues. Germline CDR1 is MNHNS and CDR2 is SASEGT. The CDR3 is CASSKTGSRNQPQHF. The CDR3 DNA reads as TGTGCCAGCAGTAAAACGGGCAGCCGCAATCAGCCCCAGCATTTT.

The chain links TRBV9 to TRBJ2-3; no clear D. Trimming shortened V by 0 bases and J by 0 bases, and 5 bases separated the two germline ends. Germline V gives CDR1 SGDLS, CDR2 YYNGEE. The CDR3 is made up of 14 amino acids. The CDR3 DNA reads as TGTGCCAGCAGCGTAGCGGACAGCACAGATACGCAGTATTTT. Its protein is CASSVADSTDTQYF.

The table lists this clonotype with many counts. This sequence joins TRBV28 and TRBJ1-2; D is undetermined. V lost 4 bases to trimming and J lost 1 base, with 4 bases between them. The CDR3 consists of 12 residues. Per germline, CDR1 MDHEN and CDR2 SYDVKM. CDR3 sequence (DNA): TGTGCCAGCAGTTCGGGTAACTATGGCTACACCTTC. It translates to CASSSGNYGYTF.

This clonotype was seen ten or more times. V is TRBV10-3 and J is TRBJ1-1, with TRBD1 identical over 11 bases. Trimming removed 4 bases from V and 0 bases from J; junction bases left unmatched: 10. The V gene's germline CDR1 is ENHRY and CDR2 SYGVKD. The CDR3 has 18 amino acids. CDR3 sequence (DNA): TGTGCCATCAGTGTCACCGGGGACAGGGGGTTCATGAACACTGAAGCTTTCTTT. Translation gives CAISVTGDRGFMNTEAFF.

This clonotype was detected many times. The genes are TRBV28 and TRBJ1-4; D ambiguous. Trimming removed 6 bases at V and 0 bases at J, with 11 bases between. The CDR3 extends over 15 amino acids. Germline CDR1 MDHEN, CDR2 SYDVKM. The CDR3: CASRDTAATNEKLFF. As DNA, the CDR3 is TGTGCCAGCAGGGATACAGCGGCAACTAATGAAAAACTGTTTTTT.

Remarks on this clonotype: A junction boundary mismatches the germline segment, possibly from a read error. This CDR3 reads CASSSIGGERNKKLFF. The CDR3 DNA sequence: TGTGCCAGCAGCTCCATCGGGGGAGAACGTAATAAAAAACTGTTTTTT. V and J are TRBV7-2 and TRBJ1-4; D is perhaps TRBD1 (5 bases). Per germline, CDR1 SGHTA and CDR2 FQGNSA. The CDR3 length is 16 residues.

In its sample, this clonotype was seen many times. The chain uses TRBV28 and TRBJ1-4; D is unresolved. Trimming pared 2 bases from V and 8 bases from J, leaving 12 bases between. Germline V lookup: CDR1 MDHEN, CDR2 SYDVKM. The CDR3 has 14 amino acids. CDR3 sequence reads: CASSLTGGREKLFF. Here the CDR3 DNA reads TGTGCCAGCAGTTTAACGGGCGGGCGGGAAAAACTGTTTTTT.

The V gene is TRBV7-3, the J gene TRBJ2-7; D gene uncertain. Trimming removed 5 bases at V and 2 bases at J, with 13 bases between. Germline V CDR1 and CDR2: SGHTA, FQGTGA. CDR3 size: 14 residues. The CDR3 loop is CASSPTPGPYEQYF. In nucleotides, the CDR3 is TGTGCCAGCAGCCCGACACCGGGTCCCTACGAGCAGTACTTC.

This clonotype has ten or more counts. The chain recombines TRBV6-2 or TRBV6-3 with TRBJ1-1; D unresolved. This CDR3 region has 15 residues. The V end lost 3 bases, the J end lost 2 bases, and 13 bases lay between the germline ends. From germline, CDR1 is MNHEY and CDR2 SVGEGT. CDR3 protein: CASSYQRVRNTEAFF. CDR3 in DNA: TGTGCCAGCAGTTATCAACGTGTCCGTAACACTGAAGCTTTCTTT.

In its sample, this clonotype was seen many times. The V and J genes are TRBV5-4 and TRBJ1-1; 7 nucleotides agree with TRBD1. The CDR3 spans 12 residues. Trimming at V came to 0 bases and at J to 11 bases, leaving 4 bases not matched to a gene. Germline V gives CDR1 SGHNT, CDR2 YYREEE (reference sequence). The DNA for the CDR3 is TGTGCCAGCAGCTTGGGACAGGGTCAGGCTTTCTTT. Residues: CASSLGQGQAFF. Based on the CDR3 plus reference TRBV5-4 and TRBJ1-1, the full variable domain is ETGVTQSPTHLIKTRGQQVTLRCSSQSGHNTVSWYQQALGQGPQFIFQYYREEENGRGNFPPRFSGLQFPNYSSELNVNALELDDSALYLCASSLGQGQAFFGQGTRLTVV.

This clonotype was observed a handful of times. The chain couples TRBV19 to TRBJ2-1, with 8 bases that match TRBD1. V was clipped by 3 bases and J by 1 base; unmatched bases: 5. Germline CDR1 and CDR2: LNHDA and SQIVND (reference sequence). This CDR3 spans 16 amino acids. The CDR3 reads CASSIRGPGSYNEQFF. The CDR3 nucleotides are TGTGCCAGTAGTATCAGGGGGCCAGGGTCCTACAATGAGCAGTTCTTC.

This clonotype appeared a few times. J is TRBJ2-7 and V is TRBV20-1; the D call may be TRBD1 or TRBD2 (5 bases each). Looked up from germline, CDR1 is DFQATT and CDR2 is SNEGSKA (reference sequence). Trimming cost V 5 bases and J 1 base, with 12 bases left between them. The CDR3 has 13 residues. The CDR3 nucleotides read TGCAGTGCTCCCGGGGACCGGTCCTACGAGCAGTACGTC. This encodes CSAPGDRSYEQYV.

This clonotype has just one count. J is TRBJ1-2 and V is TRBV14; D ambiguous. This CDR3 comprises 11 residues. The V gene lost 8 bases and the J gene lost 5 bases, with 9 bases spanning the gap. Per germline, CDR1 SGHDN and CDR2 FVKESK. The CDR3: CASGRTYGYTF. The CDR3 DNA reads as TGTGCCAGCGGCCGAACGTATGGCTACACCTTC.

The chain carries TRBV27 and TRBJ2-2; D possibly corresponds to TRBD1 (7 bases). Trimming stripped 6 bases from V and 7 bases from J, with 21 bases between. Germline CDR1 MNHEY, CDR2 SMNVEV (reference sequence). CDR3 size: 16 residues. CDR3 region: CASRGGYRAGGGELFF. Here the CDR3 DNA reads TGTGCCAGCAGGGGGGGATACAGGGCAGGGGGCGGGGAGCTGTTTTTT.

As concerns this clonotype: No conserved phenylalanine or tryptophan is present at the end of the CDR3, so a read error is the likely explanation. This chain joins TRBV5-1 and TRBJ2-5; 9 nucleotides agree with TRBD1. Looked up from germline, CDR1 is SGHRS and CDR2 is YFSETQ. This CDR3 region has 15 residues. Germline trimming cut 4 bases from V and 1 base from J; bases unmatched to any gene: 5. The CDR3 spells CASSPGTGFQETQYY. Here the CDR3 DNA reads TGCGCCAGCAGCCCCGGGACAGGGTTCCAAGAGACCCAGTACTAC.